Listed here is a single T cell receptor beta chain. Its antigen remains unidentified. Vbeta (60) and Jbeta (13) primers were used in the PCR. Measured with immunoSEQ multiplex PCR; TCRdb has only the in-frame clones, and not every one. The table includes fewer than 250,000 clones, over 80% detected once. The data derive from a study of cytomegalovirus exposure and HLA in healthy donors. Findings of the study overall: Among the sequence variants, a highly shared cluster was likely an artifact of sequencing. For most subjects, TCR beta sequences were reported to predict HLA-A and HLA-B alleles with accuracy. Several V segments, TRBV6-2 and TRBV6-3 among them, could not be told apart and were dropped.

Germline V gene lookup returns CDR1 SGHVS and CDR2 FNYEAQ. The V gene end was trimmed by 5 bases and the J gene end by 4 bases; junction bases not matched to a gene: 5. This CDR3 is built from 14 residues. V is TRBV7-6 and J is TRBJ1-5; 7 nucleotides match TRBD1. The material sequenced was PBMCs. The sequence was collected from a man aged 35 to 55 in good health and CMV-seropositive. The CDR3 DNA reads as TGTGCCAGCAGCCCCCGGGACAGTAATCAGCCCCAGCATTTT. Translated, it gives CASSPRDSNQPQHF.